These T cell receptor beta chains were read from a single sample in a study of CXCR3-negative and CXCR3-positive naive CD8 T cells. TCRdb re-analyzed the 5' RACE reads; it lists each CDR3 protein once, without DNA. The sample yields under 50,000 distinct CDR3 sequences, of which the top ten take up 2.5%. The sequenced material came from naive CXCR3- CD8+ T cells from blood. All receptors come from a human donor in good health. Some clones in this sample may be carry-over from other donors' samples. Both conserved end residues are part of each CDR3.

TRBV28	TRBJ2-3	17	CASSFIAGTEFPDTQYF
TRBV28	TRBJ2-7	12	CASNEVAHEQYF
TRBV7-9	TRBJ2-1	14	CASSSTGLGNEQFF
TRBV28	TRBJ1-5	18	CASSLVQGARYSNQPQHF
TRBV5-1	TRBJ2-2	15	CASGSSGGLTGELFF
TRBV29-1	TRBJ2-2	12	CSVWAGTGELFF
TRBV4-3	TRBJ2-5	15	CASSQDMTGEGTQYF
TRBV14	TRBJ2-2	18	CASSQDRTDGLWTGELFF
TRBV5-1	TRBJ2-1	13	CASSLLSGNEQFF
TRBV7-9	TRBJ1-1	13	CASSLMEGTEAFF
TRBV27	TRBJ2-7	14	CASSLSGAPYEQYF
TRBV28	TRBJ2-3	13	CASSPPTRASQYF
TRBV6-6	TRBJ2-1	13	CASSYSLYNEQFF
TRBV29-1	TRBJ2-1	16	CSVVSGGSLSYNEQFF
TRBV15	TRBJ2-5	15	CATSRADLVGETQYF